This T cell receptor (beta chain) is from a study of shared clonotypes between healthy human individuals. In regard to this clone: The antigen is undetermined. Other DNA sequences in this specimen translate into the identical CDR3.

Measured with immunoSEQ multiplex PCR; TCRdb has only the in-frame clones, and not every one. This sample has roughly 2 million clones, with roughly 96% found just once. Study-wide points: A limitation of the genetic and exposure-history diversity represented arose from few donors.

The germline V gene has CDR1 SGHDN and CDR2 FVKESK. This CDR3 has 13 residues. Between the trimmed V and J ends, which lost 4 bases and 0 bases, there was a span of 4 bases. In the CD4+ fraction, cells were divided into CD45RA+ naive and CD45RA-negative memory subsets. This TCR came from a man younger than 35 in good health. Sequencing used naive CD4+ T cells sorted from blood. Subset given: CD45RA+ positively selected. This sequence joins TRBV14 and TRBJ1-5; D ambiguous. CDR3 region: CASSRDSNQPQHF. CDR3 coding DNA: TGTGCCAGCAGCCGGGATAGCAATCAGCCCCAGCATTTT.